One and the same sample provided the 9 T cell receptor beta chains below, sequenced in a study of a mutant IDH1 vaccine in newly diagnosed glioma. No cognate antigen is known for these TCRs. Clones were sequenced by immunoSEQ multiplex PCR, and TCRdb holds only the in-frame ones, with some missing. Here the sample spans tens of thousands of clones, more than 80% being singletons. Time point denoted: week 11, during vaccination. In every dose of vaccine, 300 ug of mutant IDH1 20-mer peptide was given alongside topical imiquimod. The specimen was PBMCs, collected from a glioma patient whose treatment included an IDH1 peptide vaccine. The receptors come from a man aged 30 to 39 with glioma.

The genes are TRBV27 and TRBJ2-7; a possible D gene is TRBD2 (7 bases). CDR1 and CDR2 (germline): MNHEY, SMNVEV (reference sequence). V shed 2 bases and J shed 4 bases, with 12 bases lying between them. This CDR3 is built from 14 residues. The CDR3 DNA follows: TGTGCCAGCAGTTTAGGGGGGGCGCGGTACGAGCAGTACTTC. Translated: CASSLGGARYEQYF.

The chain joins TRBV7-2 to TRBJ1-5; tentatively, D is TRBD1 (6 bases). The V and J ends lost 5 bases and 0 bases respectively, with 17 bases between them. This CDR3 is 17 amino acids long. The germline V gene encodes CDR1 SGHTA and CDR2 FQGNSA. The CDR3 sequence is CASSPGTSLYSNQPQHF. The CDR3 nucleotides are TGTGCCAGCAGCCCGGGGACATCCCTATATAGCAATCAGCCCCAGCATTTT.

This clone occurred once. V and J are TRBV5-6 and TRBJ2-3, with D maybe TRBD1 (6 bases). The V end was cut by 1 base, the J end by 1 base, with 10 bases between. The CDR3 is 15 amino acids. CDR1 is SGHDT, CDR2 YYEEEE, per germline. The CDR3 spells CASSLSYRGTDTQYF. The DNA for the CDR3 is TGTGCCAGCAGCTTGTCTTACAGGGGCACAGATACGCAGTATTTT.

The chain combines TRBV28 with TRBJ1-1; 7 nucleotides match TRBD1. The germline CDR1 and CDR2 sequences are MDHEN and SYDVKM. Germline trimming cut 6 bases from V and 2 bases from J; bases unmatched to any gene: 12. The CDR3 length is 16 residues. For the CDR3, the DNA is TGTGCCAGCAGGGGGGGACCGGGACAGACAAACACTGAAGCTTTCTTT. Protein: CASRGGPGQTNTEAFF. Supplemented by reference TRBV28 and TRBJ1-1, the full variable domain reads DVKVTQSSRYLVKRTGEKVFLECVQDMDHENMFWYRQDPGLGLRLIYFSYDVKMKEKGDIPEGYSVSREKKERFSLILESASTNQTSMYLCASRGGPGQTNTEAFFGQGTRLTVV.

The rearrangement uses TRBV9 and TRBJ2-1; D unclear. CDR1 and CDR2 from the germline V gene are SGDLS and YYNGEE. This CDR3 region has 12 residues. V shed 0 bases and J shed 10 bases, with 8 bases lying between them. CDR3 nucleotide sequence: TGTGCCAGCAGCGTAGTAGTGGGGGAGCAGTTCTTC. This encodes CASSVVVGEQFF.

The CDR3 protein is CASSIDPARGQPQHF. For the CDR3, the DNA is TGTGCCAGTAGTATAGATCCTGCGAGGGGGCAGCCCCAGCATTTT. The rearrangement joins TRBV19 to TRBJ1-5; weak D call: TRBD1 (6 bases). V was shortened by 0 bases and J by 7 bases, with 13 bases between the two germline ends. This CDR3 is built from 15 residues. Germline CDR1 reads LNHDA; CDR2 reads SQIVND (reference sequence).

The sample holds one count of this clone. The chain joins TRBV5-5 to TRBJ1-5; D is unclear. The germline CDR1 and CDR2 sequences are SGHKS and YYEKEE (reference sequence). V lost 0 bases, J lost 7 bases, and 11 bases lay in between. The CDR3 contains 14 residues. The CDR3 spells CASSLAPEAQPQHF. The CDR3 DNA reads TGTGCCAGCAGCTTGGCGCCAGAGGCCCAGCCCCAGCATTTT.

This rearrangement joins TRBV11-1 to TRBJ2-1, with D hard to call. The germline CDR1 and CDR2 sequences are SGHAT and FQDESV (reference sequence). This CDR3 has 14 residues. V was cut by 2 bases and J by 7 bases, with 12 bases left in between. The CDR3 coding sequence is TGTGCCAGCAGCTTAATTCCCCCTAGAAATGAGCAGTTCTTC. Translated: CASSLIPPRNEQFF.

This rearrangement joins TRBV11-2 to TRBJ2-3; 8 bases fit TRBD1. The germline CDR1 and CDR2 sequences are SGHAT and FQNNGV. Unmatched junction bases numbered 6, after V lost 7 bases and J lost 3 bases. The CDR3 loop spans 14 amino acids. CDR3 protein: CASTRTGLTDTQYF. The CDR3 bases are TGTGCCAGCACCCGGACAGGGTTAACAGATACGCAGTATTTT.